This T cell receptor beta chain is drawn from a study of blood T cells in healthy people across ages. Study results and limitations: Compared with aged donors, long-lived donors showed fewer expanded clones, suggesting selection.

The ends were cut back, 5 bases at V and 2 bases at J, with 12 bases in the middle. There are 15 residues in the CDR3. The germline V gene has CDR1 MGHDK and CDR2 SYGVNS. A second PCR, run for about 7 to 12 cycles, used a sample-barcoded 5' primer plus a J-beta primer mix. TCRdb used MiXCR to reprocess the 5' RACE reads, holding one entry per CDR3 protein. The repertoire consists of 1.5 million to 1.9 million distinct CDR3 sequences, with approximately 42% occurring once and the leading ten covering under 5%. As to this clonotype: Its cognate antigen is unknown.

The source of this sequence is a woman under 30 in good health. Source material: blood. This chain uses TRBV25-1 with TRBJ2-2, with D perhaps TRBD1 (6 bases). The CDR3 DNA follows: TGTGCCAGCAGTCCCCGGACAGTTAACACCGGGGAGCTGTTTTTT. As protein: CASSPRTVNTGELFF.